Below, one TCR beta chain is given with its context. No antigen is known for it. This entry comes from a study of CXCR3-negative and CXCR3-positive naive CD8 T cells. Across the study: The TRB read total, some 150 million, broke down to about 1.5 +/- 0.3 million reads per library. Study findings and constraints: Both of the naive subsets showed about the same high diversity, but memory CD8+ cells had much less.

Triplicate sorts of some 300,000 cells per CD8+ subset. UMI-labeled 5' RACE yielded the TRB cDNA libraries. TCRdb reanalyzed the 5' RACE reads, giving one entry per CDR3 protein sequence and no DNA. In all, the sample yields tens of thousands of distinct CDR3 sequences. Per germline, CDR1 SGHRS and CDR2 YFSETQ. CDR3 length equals 16 residues. The sample taken for sequencing was memory CD8+ T cells from blood. The V call is TRBV5-1, the J call TRBJ2-1; TCRdb's D call, TRBD1, is unchecked because there is no DNA. The source of this sequence is a human donor in good health. Some clones in this sample may be carry-over from other donors' samples. Here the CDR3 reads CASSRDRVVLLNEQFF.